This T cell receptor (beta chain) was identified during a study of control samples from healthy donors and cancer patients. Germline CDR1 reads MNHEY; CDR2 reads SVGAGI. CDR3 size: 13 residues. V trimming: 10 bases; J trimming: 5 bases; junction bases outside the gene matches: 7. Method: immunoSEQ multiplex PCR; TCRdb's copy keeps in-frame clones and lacks some. The data show about 160,000 clones, 96% seen once. The specimen was blood. The gene calls are TRBV6-5 and TRBJ1-5; TRBD1 matches at 8 bases. The receptor was derived from a young woman in good health. The CDR3 sequence: CATGQELHQPQHF. The CDR3 nucleotides are TGTGCCACGGGACAGGAGCTTCATCAGCCCCAGCATTTT.